The 17 T cell receptor beta chains presented below share a single source sample, sequenced in a study of cytomegalovirus exposure and HLA in healthy donors. With 60 Vbeta and 13 Jbeta primers, the PCR was carried out. Some clones are missing from TCRdb's copy, which holds only in-frame ones; the method was immunoSEQ multiplex PCR. The sample records around 200,000 clones, around 83% being singletons. The material sequenced was PBMCs. The receptor set was obtained from a woman aged 45 to 65 in good health and CMV-seropositive.

This chain joins TRBV6-6 and TRBJ2-3; 9 bases are shared with TRBD1. J gave up 3 bases and V 7 bases, and 8 bases lay outside the gene matches. Germline CDR1 is MNHNY and CDR2 is SVGAGI (reference sequence). The CDR3 contains 15 residues. CDR3 loop: CASKNPGQGTDTQYF. The DNA of the CDR3 is TGTGCCAGCAAAAATCCGGGACAGGGAACAGATACGCAGTATTTT.

V and J are TRBV6-1 and TRBJ2-4; D unresolved. The CDR3 totals 18 residues. The V gene's germline CDR1 is MNHNS and CDR2 SASEGT. Trimming took 2 bases from V and 0 from J, leaving 17 bases between them. CDR3 sequence reads: CASSERFPPHLAKNIQYF. CDR3 nucleotides: TGTGCCAGCAGTGAAAGATTCCCACCGCACTTAGCCAAAAACATTCAGTACTTC.

The chain employs TRBV5-1 and TRBJ2-5; D not certain. The DNA end is more similar to TRBJ2-7, so the J call may be wrong. This CDR3 is 12 amino acids long. Germline assignment: CDR1 SGHRS and CDR2 YFSETQ. CDR3 protein: CASSVNSYEQYF. In DNA form, the CDR3 reads TGCGCCAGCAGCGTAAACTCCTACGAGCAGTACTTC.

The rearrangement links TRBV10-2 to TRBJ1-2, with 8 positions matching TRBD1. The CDR3 consists of 14 residues. V shed 6 bases and J 0 bases; nucleotides not matched to a gene: 3. The V gene's germline CDR1 is WSHSY and CDR2 SAAADI. CDR3 DNA: TGCGCCAGCAGCCAGACAGGGGCTAACTATGGCTACACCTTC. Protein product: CASSQTGANYGYTF.

V usage is TRBV6-5 and J usage is TRBJ2-2, with a possible D match to TRBD1 (5 bases). The V gene's germline CDR1 is MNHEY and CDR2 SVGAGI. The V gene lost 2 bases and the J gene lost 4 bases, with 11 bases spanning the gap. The CDR3 loop spans 15 amino acids. The CDR3 loop reads CASSYLDSPTGELFF. The CDR3 DNA reads as TGTGCCAGCAGTTACCTTGACAGCCCCACCGGGGAGCTGTTTTTT.

The chain recombines TRBV6-5 with TRBJ1-2; no clear D gene. CDR1 and CDR2 (germline): MNHEY, SVGAGI. The CDR3 runs 14 residues. V was pared by 6 bases and J by 5 bases, with 16 bases between. The CDR3 reads CASSSRELWYGYTF. CDR3 nucleotide sequence: TGTGCCAGCAGCTCCCGGGAGCTTTGGTATGGCTACACCTTC.

This chain links TRBV18 with TRBJ1-3; D is undetermined. The CDR3 has 14 residues. Deletions cut 1 base from V and 5 bases from J, with 9 bases between. Germline V gene data show CDR1 as KGHSH and CDR2 as LQKENI. The chain's CDR3 is CASSPREPRNTIYF. The CDR3 DNA reads TGTGCCAGCTCACCACGGGAGCCCCGAAACACCATATATTTT.

The V and J genes are TRBV7-9 and TRBJ1-2, with D perhaps TRBD1 (5 bases). Trimming shortened V by 4 bases and J by 6 bases, and 18 bases separated the two germline ends. CDR3 length: 15 residues. Germline CDR1 and CDR2: SEHNR and FQNEAQ (reference sequence). CDR3 sequence (DNA): TGTGCCAGCAGCTCCCGCCGTGGAGGGGAGGATGGCTACACCTTC. Its translation: CASSSRRGGEDGYTF.

The chain carries TRBV7-3 and TRBJ1-1, with D unresolved. V was clipped by 5 bases and J by 1 base, with 11 bases between them. Germline CDR1 is SGHTA and CDR2 is FQGTGA. The length of the CDR3 is 14 residues. Here the CDR3 reads CASSPTGRNTEAFF. For the CDR3, the DNA is TGTGCCAGCAGCCCAACGGGTCGGAACACTGAAGCTTTCTTT. Full variable domain (remainder filled in from reference TRBV7-3 and TRBJ1-1): GAGVSQTPSNKVTEKGKYVELRCDPISGHTALYWYRQSLGQGPEFLIYFQGTGAADDSGLPNDRFFAVRPEGSVSTLKIQRTERGDSAVYLCASSPTGRNTEAFFGQGTRLTVV.

This clone was seen just once. The gene calls are TRBV6-1 and TRBJ1-3; a weak D match, TRBD1 (6 bases). The germline V and J ends were trimmed by 6 bases and 1 base, with 13 bases remaining between them. The CDR3 length is 15 residues. Germline-derived CDR1 and CDR2 are MNHNS and SASEGT. This CDR3 is CASRTGTRSGNTIYF. CDR3 in DNA: TGTGCCAGCAGGACAGGTACCCGGTCTGGAAACACCATATATTTT.

The chain links TRBV7-9 to TRBJ2-7; possible D gene TRBD1, 5 bases. V was shortened by 3 bases and J by 0 bases, with 12 bases between the two germline ends. The CDR3 length is 15 residues. Germline V lookup: CDR1 SEHNR, CDR2 FQNEAQ (reference sequence). The DNA for the CDR3 is TGTGCCAGCAGCTTTCTGGGGCTTGACTCCTACGAGCAGTACTTC. Amino acid sequence: CASSFLGLDSYEQYF.

The J gene is TRBJ2-2, the V gene TRBV5-1; 7 nucleotides line up with TRBD1. Germline-derived CDR1 and CDR2 are SGHRS and YFSETQ. Unmatched junction bases numbered 5, after V lost 2 bases and J lost 4 bases. This CDR3 spans 15 amino acids. The DNA for the CDR3 is TGCGCCAGCAGCTTTCAACAGGGGTCCACCGGGGAGCTGTTTTTT. Amino acids: CASSFQQGSTGELFF.

This clone came up a few times. The chain links TRBV4-2 to TRBJ2-1; TRBD2 aligns across 13 bases. This CDR3 has 15 residues. With V trimmed by 5 bases and J by 6 bases, 4 bases remained unmatched. Germline CDR1 is LGHNA and CDR2 is YNFKEQ. The CDR3 loop is CASSARLAGGNEQFF. CDR3 nucleotides: TGTGCCAGCAGCGCCCGACTAGCGGGGGGCAATGAGCAGTTCTTC.

A few counts support this clone. This chain connects TRBV5-1 to TRBJ1-1, with D possibly being TRBD1 (6 bases). The CDR3 loop spans 14 amino acids. Trimming took 2 bases from V and 6 from J, leaving 14 bases between them. The germline CDR1 and CDR2 sequences are SGHRS and YFSETQ. The CDR3 loop is CASSFGQQGSEAFF. The CDR3 DNA follows: TGCGCCAGCAGCTTCGGACAGCAGGGCTCTGAAGCTTTCTTT.

The chain carries TRBV5-1 and TRBJ1-1; 7 bases agree with TRBD1. This CDR3 is 13 amino acids long. Germline trimming cut 3 bases from V and 3 bases from J; bases unmatched to any gene: 2. CDR1 and CDR2 (germline): SGHRS, YFSETQ. CDR3 loop: CASSYTGDTEAFF. In nucleotides, the CDR3 is TGCGCCAGCAGCTACACAGGGGACACTGAAGCTTTCTTT. Full variable domain (rest looked up from reference TRBV5-1 and TRBJ1-1): KAGVTQTPRYLIKTRGQQVTLSCSPISGHRSVSWYQQTPGQGLQFLFEYFSETQRNKGNFPGRFSGRQFSNSRSEMNVSTLELGDSALYLCASSYTGDTEAFFGQGTRLTVV.

This sequence joins TRBV5-4 and TRBJ2-5, with 9 bases that match TRBD1. Germline loops: CDR1 SGHNT, CDR2 YYREEE (reference sequence). V shed 4 bases, J shed 1 base, and the junction held 5 bases outside the gene matches. The CDR3 consists of 15 residues. This CDR3 is CASSHATGGQETQYF. The CDR3 DNA follows: TGTGCCAGCAGCCATGCGACAGGGGGCCAAGAGACCCAGTACTTC.

The chain employs TRBV4-1 and TRBJ1-2; 10 bases fit TRBD1. This CDR3 spans 16 amino acids. After removal of 3 bases from V and 3 bases from J, the junction contained 7 bases not matched to a gene. CDR1 is MGHRA and CDR2 is YSYEKL in the germline V gene. The CDR3 coding sequence is TGCGCCAGCAGCCAGAATCCCGGGACAGGGGACTATGGCTACACCTTC. This sequence encodes CASSQNPGTGDYGYTF.